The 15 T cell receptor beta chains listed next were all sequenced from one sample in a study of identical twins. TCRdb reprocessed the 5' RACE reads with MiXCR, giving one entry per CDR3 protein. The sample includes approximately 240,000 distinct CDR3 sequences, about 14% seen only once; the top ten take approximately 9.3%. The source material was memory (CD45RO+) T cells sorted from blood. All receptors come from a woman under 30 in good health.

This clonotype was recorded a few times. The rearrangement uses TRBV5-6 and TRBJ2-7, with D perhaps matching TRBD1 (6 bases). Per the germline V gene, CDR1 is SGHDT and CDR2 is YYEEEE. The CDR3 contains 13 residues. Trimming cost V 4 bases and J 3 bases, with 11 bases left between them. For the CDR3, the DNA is TGTGCCAGCAGCGACCAGGGGATCTACGAGCAGTACTTC. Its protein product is CASSDQGIYEQYF.

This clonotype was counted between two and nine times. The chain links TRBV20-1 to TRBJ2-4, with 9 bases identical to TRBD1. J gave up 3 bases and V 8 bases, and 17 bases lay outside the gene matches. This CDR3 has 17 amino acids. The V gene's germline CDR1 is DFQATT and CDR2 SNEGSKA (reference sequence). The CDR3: CSSRPGQGQGIKNIQYF. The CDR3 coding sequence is TGCAGTTCCCGACCGGGACAGGGTCAGGGCATCAAAAACATTCAGTACTTC.

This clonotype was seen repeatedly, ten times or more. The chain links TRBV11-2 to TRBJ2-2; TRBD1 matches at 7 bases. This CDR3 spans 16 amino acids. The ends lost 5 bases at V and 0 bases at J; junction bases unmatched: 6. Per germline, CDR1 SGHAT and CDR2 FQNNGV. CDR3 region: CASSPGQIANTGELFF. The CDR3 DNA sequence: TGTGCCAGCAGCCCGGGACAGATCGCGAACACCGGGGAGCTGTTTTTT.

The CDR3 sequence: CSARSVEAFF. The CDR3 DNA reads as TGCAGTGCGCGGAGCGTAGAAGCTTTCTTT. This rearrangement joins TRBV20-1 to TRBJ1-1; D unresolved. CDR1 and CDR2 from the germline V gene are DFQATT and SNEGSKA (reference sequence). This CDR3 is 10 amino acids long. V gave up 6 bases and J gave up 8 bases, with 10 bases separating them.

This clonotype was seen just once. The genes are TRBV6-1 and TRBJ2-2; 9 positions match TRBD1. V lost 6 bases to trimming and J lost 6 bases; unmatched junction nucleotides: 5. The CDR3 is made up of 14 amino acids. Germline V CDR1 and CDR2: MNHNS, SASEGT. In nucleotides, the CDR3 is TGTGCCAGCAGCCCCGGGACAGGGTCCGGGGAGCTGTTTTTT. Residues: CASSPGTGSGELFF.

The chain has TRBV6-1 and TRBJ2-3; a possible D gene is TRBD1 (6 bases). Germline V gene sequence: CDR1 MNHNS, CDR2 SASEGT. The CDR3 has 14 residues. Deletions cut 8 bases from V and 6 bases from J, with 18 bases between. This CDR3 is CASRQGISTDTQYF. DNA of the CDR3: TGTGCCAGCCGTCAGGGGATCAGTACGGATACGCAGTATTTT.

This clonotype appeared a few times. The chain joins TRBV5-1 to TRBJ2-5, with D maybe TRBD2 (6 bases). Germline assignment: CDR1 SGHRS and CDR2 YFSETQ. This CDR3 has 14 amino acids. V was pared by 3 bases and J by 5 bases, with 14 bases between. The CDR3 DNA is TGCGCCAGCAGCTCTAGCTCCCGGGGGGAGACCCAGTACTTC. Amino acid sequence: CASSSSSRGETQYF.

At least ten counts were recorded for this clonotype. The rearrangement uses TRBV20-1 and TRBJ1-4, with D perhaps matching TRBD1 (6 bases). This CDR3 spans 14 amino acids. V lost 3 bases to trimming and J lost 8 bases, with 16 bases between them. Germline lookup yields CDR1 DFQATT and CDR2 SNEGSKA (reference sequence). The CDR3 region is CSASPGHGREKLFF. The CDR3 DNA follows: TGCAGTGCTAGCCCGGGACATGGGAGAGAAAAACTGTTTTTT.

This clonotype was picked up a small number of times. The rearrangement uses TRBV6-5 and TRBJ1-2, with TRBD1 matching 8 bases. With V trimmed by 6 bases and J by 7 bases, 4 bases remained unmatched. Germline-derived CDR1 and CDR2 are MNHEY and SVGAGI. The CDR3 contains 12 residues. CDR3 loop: CASSPGGGGYTF. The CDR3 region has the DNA TGTGCCAGCAGCCCAGGGGGCGGTGGCTACACCTTC.

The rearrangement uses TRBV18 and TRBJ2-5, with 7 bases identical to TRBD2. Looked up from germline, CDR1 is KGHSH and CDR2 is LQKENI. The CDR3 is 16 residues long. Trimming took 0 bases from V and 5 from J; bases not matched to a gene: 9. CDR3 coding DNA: TGTGCCAGCTCACCACCGGTCGGAGGACTAGGGGAGACCCAGTACTTC. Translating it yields CASSPPVGGLGETQYF.

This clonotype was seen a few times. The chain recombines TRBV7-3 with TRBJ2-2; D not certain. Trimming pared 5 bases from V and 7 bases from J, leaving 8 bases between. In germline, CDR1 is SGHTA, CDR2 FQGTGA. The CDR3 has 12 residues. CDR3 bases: TGTGCCAGCAGCCCTACGAACGGGGAGCTGTTTTTT. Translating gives CASSPTNGELFF.

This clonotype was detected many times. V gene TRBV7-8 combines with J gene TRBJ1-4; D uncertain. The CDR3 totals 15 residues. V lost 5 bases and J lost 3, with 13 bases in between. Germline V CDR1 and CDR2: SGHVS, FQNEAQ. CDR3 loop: CASSAMGLPNEKLFF. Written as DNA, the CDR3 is TGTGCCAGCAGCGCCATGGGTTTGCCTAATGAAAAACTGTTTTTT.

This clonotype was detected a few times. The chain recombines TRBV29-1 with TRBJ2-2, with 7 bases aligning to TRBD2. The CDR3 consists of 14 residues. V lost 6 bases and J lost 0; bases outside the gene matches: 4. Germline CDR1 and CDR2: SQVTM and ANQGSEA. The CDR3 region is CSVRLAANTGELFF. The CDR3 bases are TGCAGCGTACGTCTAGCGGCGAACACCGGGGAGCTGTTTTTT.

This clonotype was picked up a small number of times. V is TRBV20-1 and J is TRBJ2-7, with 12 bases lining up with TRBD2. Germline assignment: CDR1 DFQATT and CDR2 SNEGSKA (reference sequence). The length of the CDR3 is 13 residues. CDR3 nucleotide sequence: TGCAGCGTGACTAGCGGGGGCTTCAGCGAGCAGTACTTC. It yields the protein CSVTSGGFSEQYF.

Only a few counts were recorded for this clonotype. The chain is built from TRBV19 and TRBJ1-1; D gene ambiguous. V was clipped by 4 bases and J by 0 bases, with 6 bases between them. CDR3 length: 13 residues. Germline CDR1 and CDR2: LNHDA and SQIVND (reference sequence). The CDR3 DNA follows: TGTGCCAGTAGTACTTCACTGAACACTGAAGCTTTCTTT. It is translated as CASSTSLNTEAFF.